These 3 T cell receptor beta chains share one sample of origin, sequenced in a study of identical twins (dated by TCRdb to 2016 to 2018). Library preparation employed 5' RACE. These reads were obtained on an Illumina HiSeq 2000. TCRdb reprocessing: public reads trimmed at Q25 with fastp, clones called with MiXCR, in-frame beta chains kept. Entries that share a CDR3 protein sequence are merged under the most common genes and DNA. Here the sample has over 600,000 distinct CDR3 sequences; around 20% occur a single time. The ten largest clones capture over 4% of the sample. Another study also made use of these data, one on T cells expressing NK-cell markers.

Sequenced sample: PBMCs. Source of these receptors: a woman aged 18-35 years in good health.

The CDR3 spells CSAVGTAPYNEQFF. CDR3 nucleotide sequence: TGCAGTGCTGTCGGGACGGCCCCCTACAATGAGCAGTTCTTC. V usage is TRBV20-1 and J usage is TRBJ2-1; D may be TRBD1 or TRBD2 (5 bases each). Trimming left V 5 bases short and J 2 bases short, with 13 bases between. Germline V CDR1 and CDR2: DFQATT, SNEGSKA (reference sequence). CDR3 length equals 14 residues.

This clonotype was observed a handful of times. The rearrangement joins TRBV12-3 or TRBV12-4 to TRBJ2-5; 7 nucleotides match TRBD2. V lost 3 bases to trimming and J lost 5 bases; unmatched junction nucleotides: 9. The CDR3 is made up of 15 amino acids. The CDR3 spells CASSFGPSGVETQYF. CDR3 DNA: TGTGCCAGCAGTTTCGGGCCTAGCGGTGTCGAGACCCAGTACTTC.

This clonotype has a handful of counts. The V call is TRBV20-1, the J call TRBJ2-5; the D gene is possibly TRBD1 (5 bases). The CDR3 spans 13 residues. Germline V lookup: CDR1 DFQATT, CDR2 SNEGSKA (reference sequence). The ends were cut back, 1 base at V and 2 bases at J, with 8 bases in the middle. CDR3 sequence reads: CSARVQGQETQYF. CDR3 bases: TGCAGTGCTAGAGTCCAGGGACAAGAGACCCAGTACTTC.